Listed here is a single T cell receptor (beta chain). Its antigen is not identified. These data originate in a study of OX40 agonist ivuxolimab in advanced cancers. In the study overall: Patient treatment consisted of intravenous ivuxolimab administration every 2 weeks at 0.01 to 10 mg/kg.

Clones were sequenced by immunoSEQ multiplex PCR, and TCRdb holds only the in-frame ones, with some missing. The sample lists roughly 70,000 clones; 85% were seen once. The study, taken as a whole, reports: Among the least clonally expanded were partial responders at 0.1-3.0 mg/kg.

The receptor comes from an adult with an advanced solid tumor such as melanoma, head and neck, liver or kidney cancer. Sequenced material: CD4+ or CD8+ T cells sorted from blood, taken in a trial of the OX40 agonist ivuxolimab.

The CDR3: CASSLLGEVSTEAFF. The CDR3 bases are TGTGCCAGCAGCCTCCTGGGGGAAGTAAGCACTGAAGCTTTCTTT. This chain joins TRBV5-5 and TRBJ1-1; D is possibly TRBD1 (5 bases). The germline V gene has CDR1 SGHKS and CDR2 YYEKEE (reference sequence). V lost 4 bases to trimming and J lost 4 bases, with 17 bases between them. This CDR3 contains 15 residues.